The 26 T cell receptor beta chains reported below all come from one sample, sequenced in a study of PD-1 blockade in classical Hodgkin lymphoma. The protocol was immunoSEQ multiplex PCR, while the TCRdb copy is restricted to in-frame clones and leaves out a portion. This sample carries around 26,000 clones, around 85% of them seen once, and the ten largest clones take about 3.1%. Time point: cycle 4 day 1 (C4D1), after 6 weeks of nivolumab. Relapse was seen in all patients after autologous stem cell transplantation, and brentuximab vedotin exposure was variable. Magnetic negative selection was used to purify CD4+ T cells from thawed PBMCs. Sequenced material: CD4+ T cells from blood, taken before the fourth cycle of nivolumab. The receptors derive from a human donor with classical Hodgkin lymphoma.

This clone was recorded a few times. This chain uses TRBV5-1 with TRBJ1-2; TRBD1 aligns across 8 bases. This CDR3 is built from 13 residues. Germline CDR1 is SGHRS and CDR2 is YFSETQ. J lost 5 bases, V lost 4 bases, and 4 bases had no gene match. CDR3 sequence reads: CASSTTGDYGYTF. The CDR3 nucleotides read TGCGCCAGCAGCACGACAGGGGATTATGGCTACACCTTC.

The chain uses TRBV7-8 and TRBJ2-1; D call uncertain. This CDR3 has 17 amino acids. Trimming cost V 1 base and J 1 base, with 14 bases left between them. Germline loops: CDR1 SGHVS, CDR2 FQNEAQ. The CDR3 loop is CASSLGQKLESYNEQFF. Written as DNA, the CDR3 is TGTGCCAGCAGCTTAGGACAAAAATTAGAATCCTACAATGAGCAGTTCTTC.

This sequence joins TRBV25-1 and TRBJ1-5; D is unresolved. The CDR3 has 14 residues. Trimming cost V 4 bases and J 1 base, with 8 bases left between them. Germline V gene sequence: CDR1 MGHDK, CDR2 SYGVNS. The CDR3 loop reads CASSASYSNQPQHF. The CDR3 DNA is TGTGCCAGCAGTGCATCATACAGCAATCAGCCCCAGCATTTT. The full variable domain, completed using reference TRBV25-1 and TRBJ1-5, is EADIYQTPRYLVIGTGKKITLECSQTMGHDKMYWYQQDPGMELHLIHYSYGVNSTEKGDLSSESTVSRIRTEHFPLTLESARPSHTSQYLCASSASYSNQPQHFGDGTRLSIL.

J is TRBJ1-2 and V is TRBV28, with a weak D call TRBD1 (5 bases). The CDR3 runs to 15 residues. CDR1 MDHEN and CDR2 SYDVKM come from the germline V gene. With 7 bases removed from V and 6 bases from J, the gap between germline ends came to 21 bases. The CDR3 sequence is CASKFTGFSSNGYTF. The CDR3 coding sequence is TGTGCCAGCAAGTTTACAGGTTTTTCGAGTAATGGCTACACCTTC.

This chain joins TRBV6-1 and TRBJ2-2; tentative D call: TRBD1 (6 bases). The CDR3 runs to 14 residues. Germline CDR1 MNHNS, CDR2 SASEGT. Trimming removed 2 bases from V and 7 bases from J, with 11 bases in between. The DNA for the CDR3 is TGTGCCAGCAGTGAACCAGGGGAAGGCGGGGAGCTGTTTTTT. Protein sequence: CASSEPGEGGELFF.

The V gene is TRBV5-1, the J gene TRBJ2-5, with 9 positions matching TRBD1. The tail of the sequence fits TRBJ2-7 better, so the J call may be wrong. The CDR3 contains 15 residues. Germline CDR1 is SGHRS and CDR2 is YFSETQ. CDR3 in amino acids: CASSLEGTGTYEQYF. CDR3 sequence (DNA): TGCGCCAGCAGCTTGGAAGGGACAGGGACATACGAGCAGTACTTC.

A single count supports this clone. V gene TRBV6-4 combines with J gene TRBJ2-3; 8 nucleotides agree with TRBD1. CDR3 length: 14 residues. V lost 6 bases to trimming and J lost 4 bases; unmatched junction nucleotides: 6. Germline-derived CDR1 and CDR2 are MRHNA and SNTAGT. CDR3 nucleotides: TGTGCCAGCAGAAGACAGGGGACCGCAGATACGCAGTATTTT. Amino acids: CASRRQGTADTQYF.

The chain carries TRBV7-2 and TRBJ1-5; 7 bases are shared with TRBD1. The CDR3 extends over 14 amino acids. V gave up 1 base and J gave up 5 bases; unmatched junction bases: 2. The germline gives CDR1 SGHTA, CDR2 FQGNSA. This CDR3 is CASSLGQGDQPQHF. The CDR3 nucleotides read TGTGCCAGCAGCTTAGGACAGGGCGATCAGCCCCAGCATTTT.

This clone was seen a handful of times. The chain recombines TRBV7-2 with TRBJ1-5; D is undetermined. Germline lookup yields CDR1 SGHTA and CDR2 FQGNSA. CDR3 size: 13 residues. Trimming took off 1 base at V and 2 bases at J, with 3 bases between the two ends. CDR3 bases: TGTGCCAGCAGCTTAGGACGCAATCAGCCCCAGCATTTT. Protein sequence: CASSLGRNQPQHF.

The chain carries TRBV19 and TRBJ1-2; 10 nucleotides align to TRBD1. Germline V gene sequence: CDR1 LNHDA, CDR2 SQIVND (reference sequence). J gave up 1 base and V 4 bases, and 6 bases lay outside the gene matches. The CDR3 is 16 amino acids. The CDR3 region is CASSTYGQGVNYGYTF. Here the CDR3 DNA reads TGTGCCAGTAGTACCTACGGACAGGGGGTTAACTATGGCTACACCTTC.

As DNA, the CDR3 is TGCGCCAGCAGCCCGGTAGCGGAGTCCTACAATGAGCAGTTCTTC. Translating it yields CASSPVAESYNEQFF. The gene calls are TRBV5-1 and TRBJ2-1, with TRBD2 as a possible D gene (6 bases). Trimming took off 4 bases at V and 1 base at J, with 12 bases between the two ends. The germline CDR1 and CDR2 sequences are SGHRS and YFSETQ. The CDR3 contains 15 residues.

This CDR3 is CASRATDSAYGYTF. CDR3 nucleotides: TGTGCCAGCAGAGCGACCGATAGCGCCTATGGCTACACCTTC. V and J are TRBV2 and TRBJ1-2; D remains unclear. V dropped 6 bases and J dropped 4 bases, with 15 bases sitting between them. Per germline, CDR1 SNHLY and CDR2 FYNNEI. The CDR3 sequence is 14 residues long. The entire variable domain, with the rest obtained from reference TRBV2 and TRBJ1-2, is as follows: EPEVTQTPSHQVTQMGQEVILRCVPISNHLYFYWYRQILGQKVEFLVSFYNNEISEKSEIFDDQFSVERPDGSNFTLKIRSTKLEDSAMYFCASRATDSAYGYTFGSGTRLTVV.

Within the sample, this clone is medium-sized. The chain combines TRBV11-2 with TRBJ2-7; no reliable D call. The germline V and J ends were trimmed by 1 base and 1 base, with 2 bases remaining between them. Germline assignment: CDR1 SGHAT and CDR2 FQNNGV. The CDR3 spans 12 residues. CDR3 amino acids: CASSLGSYEQYF. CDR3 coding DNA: TGTGCCAGCAGCTTAGGATCCTACGAGCAGTACTTC.

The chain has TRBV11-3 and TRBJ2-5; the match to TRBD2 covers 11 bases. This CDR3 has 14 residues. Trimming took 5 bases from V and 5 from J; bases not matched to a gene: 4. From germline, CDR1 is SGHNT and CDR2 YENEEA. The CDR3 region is CASSPLAGGETQYF. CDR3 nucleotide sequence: TGTGCCAGCAGCCCCCTAGCGGGGGGTGAGACCCAGTACTTC.

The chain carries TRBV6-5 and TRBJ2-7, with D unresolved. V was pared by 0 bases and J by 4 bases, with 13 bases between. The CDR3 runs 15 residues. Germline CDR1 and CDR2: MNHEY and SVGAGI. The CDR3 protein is CASSYSPVRPYEQYF. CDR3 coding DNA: TGTGCCAGCAGTTACTCGCCAGTACGACCTTACGAGCAGTACTTC.

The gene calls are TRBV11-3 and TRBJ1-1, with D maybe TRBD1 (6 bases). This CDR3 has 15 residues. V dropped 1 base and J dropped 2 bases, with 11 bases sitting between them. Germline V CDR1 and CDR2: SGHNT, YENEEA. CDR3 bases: TGTGCCAGCAGCTTAGGACAGGAGGGAAACACTGAAGCTTTCTTT. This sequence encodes CASSLGQEGNTEAFF.

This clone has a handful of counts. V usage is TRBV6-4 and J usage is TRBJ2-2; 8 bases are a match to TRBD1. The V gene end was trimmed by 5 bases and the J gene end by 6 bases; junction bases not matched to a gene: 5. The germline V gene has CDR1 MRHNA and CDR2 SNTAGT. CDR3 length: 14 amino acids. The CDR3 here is CASSLRTGPGELFF. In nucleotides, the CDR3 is TGTGCCAGCAGTCTGAGGACAGGGCCCGGGGAGCTGTTTTTT.

CDR3: CASSSPLRGSLYNEQFF. The DNA for the CDR3 is TGTGCCAGCAGCTCCCCATTGAGGGGATCCCTCTACAATGAGCAGTTCTTC. The V call is TRBV7-3, the J call TRBJ2-1; D is perhaps TRBD1 or TRBD2 (5 bases each). V was pared by 4 bases and J by 3 bases, with 19 bases between. Germline V lookup: CDR1 SGHTA, CDR2 FQGTGA. This CDR3 is built from 17 residues.

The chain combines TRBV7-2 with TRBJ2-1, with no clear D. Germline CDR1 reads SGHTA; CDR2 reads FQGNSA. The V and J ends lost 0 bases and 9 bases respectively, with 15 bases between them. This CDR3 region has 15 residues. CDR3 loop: CASSLARANQAEQFF. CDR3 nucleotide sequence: TGTGCCAGCAGCTTAGCTCGGGCTAATCAGGCTGAGCAGTTCTTC.

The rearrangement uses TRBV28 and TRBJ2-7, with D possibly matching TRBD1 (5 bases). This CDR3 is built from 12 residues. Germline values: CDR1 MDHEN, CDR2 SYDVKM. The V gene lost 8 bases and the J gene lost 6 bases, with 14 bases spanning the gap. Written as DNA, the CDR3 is TGTGCCAGCCAAAAACAGGACGGCGAGCAGTACTTC. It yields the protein CASQKQDGEQYF.

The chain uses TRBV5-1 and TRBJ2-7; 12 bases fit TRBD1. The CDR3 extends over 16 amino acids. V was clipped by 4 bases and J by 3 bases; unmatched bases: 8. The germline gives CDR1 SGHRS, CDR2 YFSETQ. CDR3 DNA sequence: TGCGCCAGCAGCGAGGGGACAGGGGGCATGGGCTACGAGCAGTACTTC. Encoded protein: CASSEGTGGMGYEQYF.

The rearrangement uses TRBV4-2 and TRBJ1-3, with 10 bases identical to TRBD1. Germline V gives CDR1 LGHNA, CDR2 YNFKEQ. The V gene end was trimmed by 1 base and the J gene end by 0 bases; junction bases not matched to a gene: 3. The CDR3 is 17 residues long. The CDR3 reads CASSQATGGFSGNTIYF. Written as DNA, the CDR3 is TGTGCCAGCAGCCAAGCGACAGGGGGCTTCTCTGGAAACACCATATATTTT.

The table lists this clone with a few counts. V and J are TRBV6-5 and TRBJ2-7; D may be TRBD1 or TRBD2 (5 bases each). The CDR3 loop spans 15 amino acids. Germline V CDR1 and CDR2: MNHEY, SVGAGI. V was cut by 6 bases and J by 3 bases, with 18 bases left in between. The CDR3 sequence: CASRPTGAPVYEQYF. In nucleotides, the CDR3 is TGTGCCAGCAGACCCACCGGGGCCCCGGTCTACGAGCAGTACTTC.

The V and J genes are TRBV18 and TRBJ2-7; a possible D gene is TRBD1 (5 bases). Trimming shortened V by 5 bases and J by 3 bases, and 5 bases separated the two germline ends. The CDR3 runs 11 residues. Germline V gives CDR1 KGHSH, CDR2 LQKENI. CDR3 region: CASSTGYEQYF. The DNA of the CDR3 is TGTGCCAGCTCAACAGGCTACGAGCAGTACTTC.

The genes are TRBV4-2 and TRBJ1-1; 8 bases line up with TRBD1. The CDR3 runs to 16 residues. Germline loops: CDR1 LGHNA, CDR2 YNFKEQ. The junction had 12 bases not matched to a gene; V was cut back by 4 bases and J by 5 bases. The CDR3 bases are TGTGCCAGCAGCCGAACCCCTGGACAGGGCGTTACTGAAGCTTTCTTT. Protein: CASSRTPGQGVTEAFF.

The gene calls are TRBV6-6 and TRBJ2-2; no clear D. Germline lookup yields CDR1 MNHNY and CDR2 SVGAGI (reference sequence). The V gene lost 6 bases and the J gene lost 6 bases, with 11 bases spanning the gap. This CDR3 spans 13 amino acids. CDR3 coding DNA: TGTGCCAGCAGACTTGACAACTCCGGGGAGCTGTTTTTT. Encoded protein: CASRLDNSGELFF.